This T cell receptor beta chain was identified during a study of cytomegalovirus exposure and HLA in healthy donors. CDR3 length: 18 amino acids. J was trimmed by 4 bases and V by 1 base; bases with no gene match: 5. CDR1 is SGHVS and CDR2 is FQNEAQ in the germline V gene. PCR used 60 Vbeta primers and 13 Jbeta primers. The table came from immunoSEQ multiplex PCR; TCRdb's copy has only in-frame clones and leaves some out. The profile covers around 200,000 clones, with 60% to 80% appearing a single time and 1.6% taken by the ten largest. The sequenced sample consisted of PBMCs. V gene TRBV7-8 combines with J gene TRBJ2-2, with 14 bases matching TRBD2. The sequence was collected from a woman between 18 and 29 years old in good health and CMV-seronegative. CDR3 DNA sequence: TGTGCCAGCAGCTTAGAGGGACTAGCGGGAGCATTCACCGGGGAGCTGTTTTTT. Protein product: CASSLEGLAGAFTGELFF.